This T cell receptor (beta chain) came from a study of blood T cells in healthy people across ages. Study-level results: Naive T cell percentage showed a strong correlation with the diversity of TCR beta.

This clonotype turned up a few times. What it binds is not known. This CDR3 contains 15 residues. For the second PCR, which ran for about 7 to 11 cycles, a sample-barcoded 5' primer and a J-beta primer mix were used. Each cDNA molecule was tagged by a template-switch adaptor with 12 random nucleotides. Sequencing of every sample gave 3 million or more CDR3-containing paired-end reads. TCRdb called the 5' RACE reads again in MiXCR, with one record for every CDR3 protein. The sample contains some 690,000 distinct CDR3 sequences, 20% to 25% of which appear only once. The specimen was blood. This receptor was taken from a man between 65 and 79 years old in good health. This chain joins TRBV12-3 or TRBV12-4 and TRBJ2-5; TRBD1 aligns across 10 bases. The DNA end favors TRBJ2-1, so the J call may be wrong. CDR3 coding DNA: TGTGCCAGCAGACCCGGGACAGGGGATTTCAATGAGCAGTTCTTC. Translation: CASRPGTGDFNEQFF.